The 27 T cell receptor beta chains reported below all come from one sample, sequenced in a study of blood T cell repertoires in COVID-19. The method was immunoSEQ multiplex PCR; TCRdb's version includes in-frame clones alone and lacks a portion of them. The sample has 150,000 to 200,000 clones, roughly nine tenths seen once. Material: peripheral blood. The receptors come from a woman aged 55-75 years with COVID-19, enrolled during active disease.

CDR3: CASSPPSKVPNEQFF. The CDR3 DNA sequence: TGTGCCAGCAGCCCACCTAGTAAGGTACCCAATGAGCAGTTCTTC. The J gene is TRBJ2-1, the V gene TRBV7-9, with no clear D. V lost 5 bases to trimming and J lost 6 bases, with 17 bases between them. Germline CDR1 and CDR2: SEHNR and FQNEAQ (reference sequence). This CDR3 region has 15 residues.

This chain uses TRBV23-1 with TRBJ1-6, with 9 bases lining up with TRBD1. TRBV23-1 is reported as an ORF; its role is uncertain. The CDR3 runs to 17 residues. V lost 4 bases, J lost 5 bases, and 9 bases stayed unmatched. CDR3 nucleotide sequence: TGCGCCAGCAGTCGGGTTTCTGGGACAGGGAATAATTCACCCCTCCACTTT. It is translated as CASSRVSGTGNNSPLHF.

V and J are TRBV27 and TRBJ2-1, with TRBD2 matching over 7 bases. The junction had 8 bases not matched to a gene; V was cut back by 7 bases and J by 2 bases. Germline V lookup: CDR1 MNHEY, CDR2 SMNVEV (reference sequence). The CDR3 contains 15 residues. The CDR3 loop is CASNPGLQTYNEQFF. In nucleotides, the CDR3 is TGTGCCAGCAATCCGGGACTACAGACCTACAATGAGCAGTTCTTC.

The rearrangement uses TRBV6-5 and TRBJ2-7; weak D call: TRBD2 (7 bases). Trimming stripped 4 bases from V and 5 bases from J, with 18 bases between. This CDR3 has 15 amino acids. Germline CDR1 MNHEY, CDR2 SVGAGI. The CDR3 region has the DNA TGTGCCAGCAGTTCCCGGGGGGCCAGGGTAAACGAGCAGTACTTC. Amino acids: CASSSRGARVNEQYF.

The CDR3 region is CAASRGGEETQYF. The DNA for the CDR3 is TGTGCCGCCAGCCGAGGGGGCGAAGAGACCCAGTACTTC. The V call is TRBV6-5, the J call TRBJ2-5, with 7 bases matching TRBD1. V lost 11 bases, J lost 3 bases, and 9 bases stayed unmatched. The CDR3 length is 13 residues. Germline loops: CDR1 MNHEY, CDR2 SVGAGI.

V is TRBV5-1 and J is TRBJ1-1; D is perhaps TRBD1 (5 bases). CDR3 length: 12 amino acids. Germline V gene data show CDR1 as SGHRS and CDR2 as YFSETQ. Trimming left V 4 bases short and J 5 bases short, with 9 bases between. CDR3 protein: CASSNQGTEAFF. The CDR3 nucleotides are TGCGCCAGCAGCAACCAGGGTACTGAAGCTTTCTTT.

The chain combines TRBV16 with TRBJ1-1; D remains unclear. Germline V gene sequence: CDR1 KGHSY, CDR2 FQNENV. Trimming pared 4 bases from V and 6 bases from J, leaving 15 bases between. The CDR3 consists of 14 residues. The chain's CDR3 is CASSLRGIGAEAFF. Here the CDR3 DNA reads TGTGCCAGCAGCCTCCGGGGAATCGGGGCTGAAGCTTTCTTT.

The rearrangement joins TRBV25-1 to TRBJ2-3; 9 bases map to TRBD1. The V gene end was trimmed by 1 base and the J gene end by 5 bases; junction bases not matched to a gene: 7. This CDR3 comprises 16 residues. CDR1 and CDR2 from the germline V gene are MGHDK and SYGVNS. CDR3 nucleotides: TGTGCCAGCAGTGAATGGGCTGGGACAGGGAGAGATACGCAGTATTTT. It specifies CASSEWAGTGRDTQYF. Full variable domain (missing parts from reference TRBV25-1 and TRBJ2-3): EADIYQTPRYLVIGTGKKITLECSQTMGHDKMYWYQQDPGMELHLIHYSYGVNSTEKGDLSSESTVSRIRTEHFPLTLESARPSHTSQYLCASSEWAGTGRDTQYFGPGTRLTVL.

The chain links TRBV9 to TRBJ2-1; 11 nucleotides line up with TRBD2. V lost 0 bases, J lost 9 bases, and 5 bases stayed unmatched. Germline CDR1 is SGDLS and CDR2 is YYNGEE. There are 15 residues in the CDR3. CDR3 in amino acids: CASSVVLAGASEQFF. The DNA for the CDR3 is TGTGCCAGCAGCGTAGTACTAGCGGGAGCCAGTGAGCAGTTCTTC.

The rearrangement uses TRBV6-4 and TRBJ1-2; TRBD1 matches 12 bases. Trimming cost V 4 bases and J 4 bases; bases outside gene matches: 7. The CDR3 consists of 16 residues. CDR1 is MRHNA and CDR2 is SNTAGT in the germline V gene. The CDR3 sequence: CASSATGTGGLYGYTF. The CDR3 nucleotides read TGTGCCAGCAGTGCCACCGGGACAGGGGGCCTCTATGGCTACACCTTC.

This chain joins TRBV4-2 and TRBJ1-4; 9 nucleotides agree with TRBD1. Germline V lookup: CDR1 LGHNA, CDR2 YNFKEQ. The CDR3 has 16 amino acids. Trimming cost V 4 bases and J 2 bases; bases outside gene matches: 5. Here the CDR3 reads CASSLNRGRTNEKLFF. CDR3 sequence (DNA): TGTGCCAGCAGCCTAAACAGGGGGCGGACTAATGAAAAACTGTTTTTT.

The chain has TRBV3-1 (or the pseudogene TRBV3-2) and TRBJ1-1; tentative D call: TRBD1 (6 bases). The CDR3 sequence is 15 residues long. V was pared by 1 base and J by 5 bases, with 14 bases between. Germline V lookup: CDR1 LGHDT, CDR2 YNNKEL (reference sequence). The CDR3 DNA follows: TGTGCCAGCAGCCAAGGATTGGGGGCAAATACTGAAGCTTTCTTT. Its translation: CASSQGLGANTEAFF.

The chain combines TRBV6-6 with TRBJ2-7; no reliable D call. Deletions cut 4 bases from V and 5 bases from J, with 12 bases between. Germline values: CDR1 MNHNY, CDR2 SVGAGI (reference sequence). The CDR3 extends over 13 amino acids. The CDR3 is CASSFALTDEQYF. CDR3 nucleotides: TGTGCCAGCAGTTTCGCCCTCACTGACGAGCAGTACTTC.

The J gene is TRBJ1-1, the V gene TRBV18; D might be TRBD1 (6 bases). This CDR3 is 13 amino acids long. In germline, CDR1 is KGHSH, CDR2 LQKENI. V dropped 4 bases and J dropped 5 bases, with 11 bases sitting between them. CDR3 coding DNA: TGTGCCAGCTCACGGGGGCGCTGGACTGAAGCTTTCTTT. Translating gives CASSRGRWTEAFF.

The V gene is TRBV5-1, the J gene TRBJ1-3; D is ambiguous. Germline assignment: CDR1 SGHRS and CDR2 YFSETQ. The CDR3 is made up of 17 amino acids. V gave up 4 bases and J gave up 2 bases, with 19 bases separating them. The CDR3 DNA follows: TGCGCCAGCAGCACCGCTTCCCCCGCGGGAGCTGGAAACACCATATATTTT. It specifies CASSTASPAGAGNTIYF.

This clone appeared a single time. The rearrangement uses TRBV28 and TRBJ2-7, with a tentative D call TRBD2 (5 bases). Germline V gene sequence: CDR1 MDHEN, CDR2 SYDVKM. There are 17 residues in the CDR3. With 7 bases removed from V and 4 bases from J, the gap between germline ends came to 26 bases. CDR3 sequence (DNA): TGTGCCAGCATCGAAACAACGGGGTTCTCCACTCCTTACGAGCAGTACTTC. Translation: CASIETTGFSTPYEQYF.

This clone was observed a single time. V and J are TRBV24-1 and TRBJ2-5; TRBD1 aligns across 8 bases. V lost 3 bases, J lost 5 bases, and 7 bases stayed unmatched. This CDR3 is 15 amino acids long. Germline V lookup: CDR1 KGHDR, CDR2 SFDVKD. The CDR3 loop reads CATSDRTGRTETQYF. CDR3 nucleotides: TGTGCCACCAGTGATAGGACAGGGCGAACGGAGACCCAGTACTTC.

This rearrangement joins TRBV24-1 to TRBJ2-6; D unclear. Germline-derived CDR1 and CDR2 are KGHDR and SFDVKD. The CDR3 runs to 15 residues. Trimming left V 4 bases short and J 3 bases short, with 9 bases between. The CDR3 spells CATSDPRLGANVLTF. CDR3 DNA: TGTGCCACCAGTGACCCGAGGCTTGGGGCCAACGTCCTGACTTTC.

The rearrangement uses TRBV6-1 and TRBJ1-1; the D gene is possibly TRBD1 (6 bases). The CDR3 consists of 14 residues. V lost 1 base and J lost 1, with 7 bases in between. CDR1 MNHNS and CDR2 SASEGT come from the germline V gene. CDR3 sequence (DNA): TGTGCCAGCAGTGAAGGGACAGCGAACACTGAAGCTTTCTTT. It codes for CASSEGTANTEAFF.

The chain is built from TRBV27 and TRBJ1-5; D not certain. CDR3 length: 9 residues. V shed 11 bases and J shed 10 bases, with 9 bases lying between them. CDR1 is MNHEY and CDR2 is SMNVEV in the germline V gene (reference sequence). The CDR3 DNA reads TGTGCCGCCGGGGTACCCCAGCATTTT. Translated, it gives CAAGVPQHF.

V gene TRBV10-3 combines with J gene TRBJ1-2, with a possible D match to TRBD1 (5 bases). The CDR3 extends over 14 amino acids. CDR1 is ENHRY, CDR2 SYGVKD, per germline. V was pared by 10 bases and J by 1 base, with 16 bases between. CDR3 region: CATRTGIINYGYTF. The CDR3 bases are TGTGCCACCCGAACAGGCATAATTAACTATGGCTACACCTTC.

The V call is TRBV19, the J call TRBJ2-5; 10 bases are a match to TRBD2. The CDR3 spans 15 residues. Per germline, CDR1 LNHDA and CDR2 SQIVND (reference sequence). V gave up 1 base and J gave up 3 bases; unmatched junction bases: 2. The CDR3 loop reads CASSIGTSGKETQYF. CDR3 sequence (DNA): TGTGCCAGTAGTATAGGAACTAGCGGGAAAGAGACCCAGTACTTC.

This rearrangement joins TRBV28 to TRBJ1-1, with TRBD1 matching 8 bases. Germline CDR1 reads MDHEN; CDR2 reads SYDVKM. J was trimmed by 0 bases and V by 5 bases; bases with no gene match: 5. The length of the CDR3 is 15 residues. This CDR3 is CASSPWTGMNTEAFF. For the CDR3, the DNA is TGTGCCAGCAGTCCCTGGACAGGGATGAACACTGAAGCTTTCTTT.

The CDR3 DNA sequence: TGTGCCAGCAGCTTGGGGATGACAGGGGAAGGAAACACCATATATTTT. This codes for CASSLGMTGEGNTIYF. The V gene is TRBV5-4, the J gene TRBJ1-3; 8 nucleotides match TRBD1. The J segment lost 4 bases and the V segment lost 0 bases, leaving 6 bases of the junction unmatched. The CDR3 sequence is 16 residues long. Per the germline V gene, CDR1 is SGHNT and CDR2 is YYREEE (reference sequence).

The chain uses TRBV19 and TRBJ1-2, with a weak D call TRBD1 (5 bases). Germline V CDR1 and CDR2: LNHDA, SQIVND (reference sequence). The CDR3 consists of 16 residues. V lost 4 bases, J lost 0 bases, and 15 bases lay in between. CDR3 nucleotide sequence: TGTGCCAGTAGTAGCAACAGACAGCTAGCTAACTATGGCTACACCTTC. This encodes CASSSNRQLANYGYTF. Supplemented by reference TRBV19 and TRBJ1-2, the full variable domain reads DGGITQSPKYLFRKEGQNVTLSCEQNLNHDAMYWYRQDPGQGLRLIYYSQIVNDFQKGDIAEGYSVSREKKESFPLTVTSAQKNPTAFYLCASSSNRQLANYGYTFGSGTRLTVV.

The chain couples TRBV7-2 to TRBJ1-5; D perhaps matches TRBD1 (6 bases). The CDR3 is made up of 14 amino acids. Germline assignment: CDR1 SGHTA and CDR2 FQGNSA. V gave up 5 bases and J gave up 5 bases, with 13 bases separating them. The CDR3 region is CASSTRGGDQPQHF. The CDR3 nucleotides read TGTGCCAGCAGCACCAGGGGCGGCGATCAGCCCCAGCATTTT.

The genes are TRBV27 and TRBJ2-7; 12 bases agree with TRBD2. The V and J ends lost 5 bases and 2 bases, in that order; junction bases with no gene match: 10. Germline-derived CDR1 and CDR2 are MNHEY and SMNVEV (reference sequence). The CDR3 spans 17 residues. This chain's CDR3 is CASSTIQLAGGAYEQYF. The CDR3 bases are TGTGCCAGCAGTACCATTCAACTAGCGGGAGGCGCCTACGAGCAGTACTTC.